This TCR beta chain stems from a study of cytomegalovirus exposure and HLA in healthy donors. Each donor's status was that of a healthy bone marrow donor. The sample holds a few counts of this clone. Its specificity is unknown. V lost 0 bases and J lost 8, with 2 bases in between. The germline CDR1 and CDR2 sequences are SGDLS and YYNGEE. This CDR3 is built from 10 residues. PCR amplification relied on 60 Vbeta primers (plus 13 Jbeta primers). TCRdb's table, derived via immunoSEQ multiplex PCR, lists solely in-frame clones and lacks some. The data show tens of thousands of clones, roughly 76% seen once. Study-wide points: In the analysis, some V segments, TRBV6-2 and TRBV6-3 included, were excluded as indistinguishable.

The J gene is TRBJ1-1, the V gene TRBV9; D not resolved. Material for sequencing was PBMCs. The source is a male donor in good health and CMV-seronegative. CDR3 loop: CASSVAEAFF. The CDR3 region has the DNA TGTGCCAGCAGCGTAGCAGAAGCTTTCTTT.